This entry is about one T cell receptor (beta chain). Using a J-beta primer mix together with a sample-barcoded 5' primer, a second PCR was run for about 6 to 11 cycles. MiXCR, run by TCRdb on the 5' RACE reads, gives a single entry per CDR3 protein. The top ten clones hold approximately 20% of a sample with some 1 million distinct CDR3 sequences, under 45% of them seen once. This sample was included in a study of blood T cells in healthy people across ages. Per germline, CDR1 SGHAT and CDR2 FQDESV (reference sequence). The CDR3 extends over 15 amino acids. V gave up 0 bases and J gave up 2 bases, with 11 bases separating them. Isolation per sample recovered at least 7 million PBMCs.

This chain links TRBV11-1 with TRBJ2-7; D remains unclear. The material sequenced was blood. This sequence originates from a woman aged 55-69 years in good health. The CDR3 spells CASSLAALKTYEQYF. The CDR3 DNA is TGTGCCAGCAGCTTAGCGGCCCTGAAAACCTACGAGCAGTACTTC.